These 8 T cell receptor beta chains originate from one sample sequenced in a study of blood T cell repertoires in COVID-19. The method was immunoSEQ multiplex PCR; TCRdb's version includes in-frame clones alone and lacks a portion of them. This table holds some 180,000 clones, 90% found once. Sequencing was performed on peripheral blood. These receptors all come from a man over 45 with acute or convalescent COVID-19.

The chain combines TRBV15 with TRBJ1-3, with D maybe TRBD1 (5 bases). CDR3 length: 15 amino acids. Trimming shortened V by 4 bases and J by 0 bases, and 10 bases separated the two germline ends. From germline, CDR1 is LNHNV and CDR2 YYDKDF (reference sequence). The CDR3 sequence: CATSTGFYSGNTIYF. In DNA, the CDR3 is TGTGCCACCAGCACAGGGTTCTACTCTGGAAACACCATATATTTT.

This chain joins TRBV30 and TRBJ2-3, with D maybe TRBD2 (5 bases). Germline assignment: CDR1 GTSNPN and CDR2 SVGIG (reference sequence). The CDR3 extends over 13 amino acids. Trimming left V 5 bases short and J 1 base short, with 10 bases between. The DNA of the CDR3 is TGTGCCTGGGGGCTAGCCGGCACAGATACGCAGTATTTT. Amino acid sequence: CAWGLAGTDTQYF. Full variable domain (missing parts from reference TRBV30 and TRBJ2-3): SQTIHQWPATLVQPVGSPLSLECTVEGTSNPNLYWYRQAAGRGLQLLFYSVGIGQISSEVPQNLSASRPQDRQFILSSKKLLLSDSGFYLCAWGLAGTDTQYFGPGTRLTVL.

V is TRBV19 and J is TRBJ1-4; TRBD1 agrees at 7 bases. The CDR3 has 15 amino acids. Germline V gene data show CDR1 as LNHDA and CDR2 as SQIVND (reference sequence). The trim removed 2 bases at V and 16 bases at J, leaving 16 bases unmatched. The CDR3 coding sequence is TGTGCCAGTAGTATATCGACCGACAGGGCCATGCCACGGTTTTTT. It specifies CASSISTDRAMPRFF. Using reference TRBV19 and TRBJ1-4 for the parts outside the CDR3, the full variable domain is DGGITQSPKYLFRKEGQNVTLSCEQNLNHDAMYWYRQDPGQGLRLIYYSQIVNDFQKGDIAEGYSVSREKKESFPLTVTSAQKNPTAFYLCASSISTDRAMPRFFGSGTQLSVL.

The V and J genes are TRBV18 and TRBJ2-3; TRBD2 agrees at 8 bases. Trimming removed 4 bases from V and 2 bases from J; junction bases left unmatched: 8. In germline, CDR1 is KGHSH, CDR2 LQKENI. The CDR3 extends over 16 amino acids. CDR3 region: CASSLSIAGNTDTQYF. For the CDR3, the DNA is TGTGCCAGCTCACTATCGATAGCGGGAAACACAGATACGCAGTATTTT.

The chain has TRBV27 and TRBJ2-7; 7 nucleotides align to TRBD2. In germline, CDR1 is MNHEY, CDR2 SMNVEV (reference sequence). The CDR3 has 15 amino acids. The V and J ends lost 6 bases and 0 bases, in that order; junction bases with no gene match: 8. CDR3 coding DNA: TGTGCCAGCAGCCGTGGCGGGACTAACTCCTACGAGCAGTACTTC. Amino acids: CASSRGGTNSYEQYF.

This clone showed up just once. The chain uses TRBV6-2 or TRBV6-3 and TRBJ1-5; unclear D gene. The CDR3 runs 13 residues. The germline CDR1 and CDR2 sequences are MNHEY and SVGEGT. Between the trimmed V and J ends, which lost 2 bases and 6 bases, there was a span of 8 bases. The CDR3 region is CASSYTGGQPQHF. The CDR3 region has the DNA TGTGCCAGCAGTTACACGGGAGGTCAGCCCCAGCATTTT.

V is TRBV2 and J is TRBJ2-7, with D possibly TRBD1 on 6 matching bases. The CDR3 consists of 14 residues. V shed 7 bases and J shed 0 bases, with 13 bases lying between them. Germline V gene data show CDR1 as SNHLY and CDR2 as FYNNEI. CDR3 sequence (DNA): TGTGCCAGCACCAGAGACAGGCCCTCCTACGAGCAGTACTTC. Its translation is CASTRDRPSYEQYF.

The chain is built from TRBV5-1 and TRBJ2-3; 8 bases are shared with TRBD1. Per germline, CDR1 SGHRS and CDR2 YFSETQ. The J segment lost 4 bases and the V segment lost 4 bases, leaving 5 bases of the junction unmatched. This CDR3 comprises 14 residues. The CDR3 DNA follows: TGCGCCAGCAGCCAGGACAGGGCCGCAGATACGCAGTATTTT. Its translation: CASSQDRAADTQYF.